The 20 T cell receptor beta chains listed next were all sequenced from one sample in a study of vaccination and CD4 T cells after COVID-19. Cultured CD4+ T cell DNA underwent sequencing with the Oncomine TCR Beta short-read assay. CD4+ T cells were cultured, and genomic DNA was extracted from them. TCRdb passed the PCR reads through MiXCR, listing each CDR3 protein once. The sample yields more than 8,500 distinct CDR3 sequences, around 28% seen once. For these TCRs, the target antigens are not known. The treatment was: roughly 10-day PBMC culture with coronavirus spike peptide pools or control peptides (ViraFEST assay). Ahead of the COVID-19 pandemic (2011-2018), the CD4+ T cells of the unexposed donor were collected. The sequenced sample consisted of CD4+ T cells from blood, cultured in vitro. The receptors were gathered from a human donor in good health.

This clonotype was counted only a few times. This chain links TRBV18 with TRBJ1-5, with D uncertain. The CDR3 length is 14 residues. The ends were cut back, 5 bases at V and 0 bases at J, with 8 bases in the middle. In germline, CDR1 is KGHSH, CDR2 LQKENI. Written as DNA, the CDR3 is TGTGCCAGCTCATCGGGATTTAGCAATCAGCCCCAGCATTTT. As protein: CASSSGFSNQPQHF.

The chain couples TRBV10-3 to TRBJ1-2, with D maybe TRBD1 (5 bases). Germline CDR1 reads ENHRY; CDR2 reads SYGVKD. CDR3 length: 14 residues. Trimming took off 2 bases at V and 5 bases at J, with 12 bases between the two ends. DNA of the CDR3: TGTGCCATCAGTGAGCGGCAGGGCGGGTATGGCTACACCTTC. Amino acid sequence: CAISERQGGYGYTF.

This clonotype was recorded a few times. V and J are TRBV11-2 and TRBJ2-5; possibly TRBD2 for D (5 bases). Deletions cut 0 bases from V and 5 bases from J, with 10 bases between. This CDR3 contains 14 residues. Germline V gene lookup returns CDR1 SGHAT and CDR2 FQNNGV. For the CDR3, the DNA is TGTGCCAGCAGCTTAGATCGGGAAGGGGAGACCCAGTACTTC. This encodes CASSLDREGETQYF. Variable domain in full (rest from reference TRBV11-2 and TRBJ2-5): EAGVAQSPRYKIIEKRQSVAFWCNPISGHATLYWYQQILGQGPKLLIQFQNNGVVDDSQLPKDRFSAERLKGVDSTLKIQPAKLEDSAVYLCASSLDREGETQYFGPGTRLLVL.

The chain employs TRBV6-1 and TRBJ2-5; D is undetermined. V was cut by 7 bases and J by 2 bases, with 14 bases left in between. The CDR3 loop spans 14 amino acids. The germline V gene encodes CDR1 MNHNS and CDR2 SASEGT. The CDR3 protein is CASKVVARQETQYF. The CDR3 DNA reads as TGTGCCAGCAAGGTGGTGGCGCGGCAAGAGACCCAGTACTTC.

V gene TRBV20-1 combines with J gene TRBJ2-7; D gene uncertain. V lost 7 bases to trimming and J lost 9 bases, with 22 bases between them. The CDR3 contains 13 residues. The germline gives CDR1 DFQATT, CDR2 SNEGSKA (reference sequence). CDR3 protein: CSVTKGATPGQYF. The CDR3 DNA sequence: TGCAGTGTTACGAAAGGAGCGACCCCCGGGCAGTACTTC.

This clonotype was detected only a few times. The chain joins TRBV20-1 to TRBJ2-7; 9 nucleotides match TRBD2. CDR1 DFQATT and CDR2 SNEGSKA come from the germline V gene (reference sequence). Trimming cost V 5 bases and J 6 bases; bases outside gene matches: 5. This CDR3 is built from 12 residues. This CDR3 reads CSALAGEGEQYF. In DNA form, the CDR3 reads TGCAGTGCTTTAGCGGGAGAAGGCGAGCAGTACTTC.

The chain combines TRBV28 with TRBJ1-4; TRBD1 might be the D (6 bases). The V gene's germline CDR1 is MDHEN and CDR2 SYDVKM. The CDR3 has 14 amino acids. V shed 8 bases and J shed 0 bases, with 10 bases lying between them. The CDR3 nucleotides are TGTGCCAGCCGGACAGCAACAACTAATGAAAAACTGTTTTTT. It specifies CASRTATTNEKLFF.

This clonotype was observed a single time. The V and J genes are TRBV7-3 and TRBJ2-1; D is possibly TRBD2 (5 bases). Looked up from germline, CDR1 is SGHTA and CDR2 is FQGTGA. The CDR3 length is 13 residues. Trimming removed 4 bases from V and 7 bases from J, with 11 bases in between. The CDR3 loop reads CASSSRTGNEQFF. CDR3 sequence (DNA): TGTGCCAGCAGCTCGCGGACGGGGAATGAGCAGTTCTTC.

There are a few counts of this clonotype. CDR3 DNA: TGCAGTGCTCGGGAAGATATGGCAGGGTCCAATTCACCCCTCCACTTT. Its protein product is CSAREDMAGSNSPLHF. The chain joins TRBV20-1 to TRBJ1-6, with D perhaps TRBD1 (5 bases). The CDR3 runs 16 residues. Trimming cost V 5 bases and J 7 bases, with 21 bases left between them. CDR1 and CDR2 from the germline V gene are DFQATT and SNEGSKA (reference sequence).

This clonotype was seen only a few times. The gene calls are TRBV19 and TRBJ1-5; a possible D gene is TRBD1 (6 bases). Germline CDR1 is LNHDA and CDR2 is SQIVND (reference sequence). The CDR3 contains 14 residues. The germline V and J ends were trimmed by 5 bases and 4 bases, with 12 bases remaining between them. The CDR3 coding sequence is TGTGCCAGTAGTCCCAGGGGTCATAATCAGCCCCAGCATTTT. Protein product: CASSPRGHNQPQHF.

This clonotype occurred a few times. The chain couples TRBV6-2 or TRBV6-3 to TRBJ1-1, with unresolved D. V was clipped by 5 bases and J by 1 base, with 11 bases between them. CDR1 is MNHEY and CDR2 is SVGEGT in the germline V gene. The CDR3 has 14 residues. The CDR3 DNA follows: TGTGCCAGCAGTCTCCGGGCCGAGAACACTGAAGCTTTCTTT. Protein sequence: CASSLRAENTEAFF.

This clonotype was picked up a small number of times. This rearrangement joins TRBV20-1 to TRBJ1-2; D remains ambiguous. The germline CDR1 and CDR2 sequences are DFQATT and SNEGSKA (reference sequence). The CDR3 spans 13 residues. V was trimmed by 0 bases and J by 4 bases, leaving 9 bases between them. Written as DNA, the CDR3 is TGCAGTGCTAGAGATTACAGAGCCTATGGCTACACCTTC. It yields the protein CSARDYRAYGYTF.

This clonotype has just a few counts. The genes are TRBV27 and TRBJ2-7; 8 bases fit TRBD1. CDR3 length: 13 residues. V was clipped by 3 bases and J by 12 bases; unmatched bases: 10. The germline V gene encodes CDR1 MNHEY and CDR2 SMNVEV (reference sequence). The CDR3 region is CASSFTTQGARYF. DNA of the CDR3: TGTGCCAGCAGTTTTACAACCCAGGGGGCGAGGTACTTC.

The chain has TRBV28 and TRBJ1-4; 8 bases are shared with TRBD1. Looked up from germline, CDR1 is MDHEN and CDR2 is SYDVKM. With 6 bases clipped from V and 8 bases from J, the junction kept 8 bases outside the gene matches. The CDR3 spans 14 residues. CDR3 nucleotides: TGTGCCAGCAGCCTACAGGGGGGAGGCGAAAAACTGTTTTTT. Amino acid sequence: CASSLQGGGEKLFF.

The chain links TRBV10-3 to TRBJ1-1; D not certain. This CDR3 contains 12 residues. Trimming took off 4 bases at V and 3 bases at J, with 6 bases between the two ends. CDR1 and CDR2 from the germline V gene are ENHRY and SYGVKD. The CDR3 spells CAISVDDTEAFF. CDR3 sequence (DNA): TGTGCCATCAGTGTCGATGACACTGAAGCTTTCTTT.

This clonotype was counted a few times. This chain joins TRBV19 and TRBJ1-2; tentatively, D is TRBD1 (6 bases). Germline CDR1 LNHDA, CDR2 SQIVND (reference sequence). V shed 8 bases and J shed 2 bases, with 9 bases lying between them. The CDR3 has 12 residues. The CDR3 reads CASGQPNYGYTF. The CDR3 nucleotides read TGTGCCAGTGGACAGCCGAACTATGGCTACACCTTC.

This clonotype occurred a few times. The chain is built from TRBV7-2 and TRBJ2-7, with D unclear. The germline V gene encodes CDR1 SGHTA and CDR2 FQGNSA. The CDR3 spans 11 residues. The V gene lost 6 bases and the J gene lost 2 bases, with 5 bases spanning the gap. CDR3 nucleotides: TGTGCCAGCAGGGCGCCCTACGAGCAGTACTTC. Its translation: CASRAPYEQYF.

The J gene is TRBJ1-2, the V gene TRBV7-3; a possible D gene is TRBD1 (5 bases). Between the trimmed V and J ends, which lost 5 bases and 5 bases, there was a span of 24 bases. The CDR3 is 17 residues long. Germline loops: CDR1 SGHTA, CDR2 FQGTGA. The CDR3 loop is CASSHISGRAASYGYTF. The DNA for the CDR3 is TGTGCCAGCAGCCACATATCGGGCAGGGCAGCCTCGTATGGCTACACCTTC.

The chain uses TRBV18 and TRBJ1-6; 8 nucleotides align to TRBD1. This CDR3 has 15 amino acids. Germline V gene sequence: CDR1 KGHSH, CDR2 LQKENI. Losses at the gene ends were 4 bases for V and 10 bases for J; bases not matched to a gene: 9. For the CDR3, the DNA is TGTGCCAGCTCACGGGAAGACAGGGGTCAGTCACCCCTCCACTTT. It specifies CASSREDRGQSPLHF.

V usage is TRBV5-1 and J usage is TRBJ2-7, with no clear D. Trimming took off 0 bases at V and 2 bases at J, with 15 bases between the two ends. The CDR3 is 16 amino acids. Germline CDR1 is SGHRS and CDR2 is YFSETQ. The chain's CDR3 is CASSLGLLKMTYEQYF. CDR3 DNA: TGCGCCAGCAGCTTGGGCCTCCTCAAAATGACCTACGAGCAGTACTTC.